This T cell receptor beta chain emerged from a study of CXCR3-negative and CXCR3-positive naive CD8 T cells. Whole-study findings and limits: TRB CDR3 properties indicated TCR strength, while surface CD5 was similar across naive subsets. CXCR3-positive naive cells had more hydrophobic TRB CDR3s than CXCR3-negative naive cells.

The authors prepared UMI-labeled TRB cDNA libraries by 5' RACE. Using the 5' RACE reads, TCRdb records one entry per CDR3 protein without DNA. The table counts about 62,000 distinct CDR3 sequences; 3.5% to 5% lies in the top ten. To note about this clonotype: Its cognate antigen is unknown.

The sequenced material came from naive CXCR3- CD8+ T cells from blood. Subset meaning: CD45RO-CCR7+CD27+CD95- naive CD8+ T cells lacking CXCR3 (TNR3-). The clonotype comes from a human donor in good health. Some clones in this sample may be carry-over from other donors' samples.

This CDR3 is CASGLTEGDTQYF. The chain recombines TRBV4-3 with TRBJ2-3; the D gene TCRdb calls, TRBD2, cannot be checked with no DNA. The CDR3 extends over 13 amino acids. The V gene's germline CDR1 is LGHNA and CDR2 YSLEER.